The 11 T cell receptor beta chains below were found in one sample sequenced in a study of blood T cell repertoires in COVID-19 (dated by TCRdb to about 2020). Library generation was performed with the immunoSEQ multiplex PCR assay. As stored in TCRdb, this immuneACCESS dataset retains in-frame rearrangements with V and J assigned. A fraction of the clones does not appear; measured against another copy, unresolved V genes explain less than half of the discrepancy, and the remainder lacks a known reason. Counted in this sample were about 120,000 clones; roughly 85% of them appeared once. The ten largest clones represent less than 3.5% of the sample. The sequencing input was peripheral blood. The receptors were gathered from a man aged 35 to 55 with acute or convalescent COVID-19.

The chain carries TRBV6-5 and TRBJ2-3, with 9 bases lining up with TRBD2. Trimming at V came to 2 bases and at J to 1 base, leaving 4 bases not matched to a gene. CDR1 and CDR2 from the germline V gene are MNHEY and SVGAGI. The length of the CDR3 is 16 residues. CDR3 sequence reads: CASSYHPSGGTDTQYF. The CDR3 DNA sequence: TGTGCCAGCAGTTACCATCCTAGCGGGGGCACAGATACGCAGTATTTT.

This sequence joins TRBV12-5 and TRBJ2-5; 9 nucleotides agree with TRBD2. This CDR3 has 16 amino acids. Losses at the gene ends were 0 bases for V and 0 bases for J; bases not matched to a gene: 2. In germline, CDR1 is LGHNT, CDR2 FRNRAP. The CDR3 nucleotides are TGTGCTAGTGGTTTGGTACAGCGGGGGGACCAAGAGACCCAGTACTTC. Amino acids: CASGLVQRGDQETQYF.

The chain combines TRBV5-3 with TRBJ2-1; TRBD2 matches 14 bases. TRBV5-3 is designated an ORF whose function remains uncertain. With 4 bases clipped from V and 3 bases from J, the junction kept 15 bases outside the gene matches. The CDR3 sequence is 20 residues long. The CDR3 sequence: CARSPLDLTGTSGGYNEQFF. The DNA of the CDR3 is TGTGCCAGAAGCCCGCTCGACCTAACCGGGACTAGCGGGGGCTACAATGAGCAGTTCTTC.

The J gene is TRBJ1-2, the V gene TRBV19; D not resolved. V gave up 0 bases and J gave up 6 bases, with 8 bases separating them. CDR1 LNHDA and CDR2 SQIVND come from the germline V gene (reference sequence). The CDR3 has 13 residues. CDR3 residues: CASSIDLENGYTF. For the CDR3, the DNA is TGTGCCAGTAGTATAGATCTAGAGAATGGCTACACCTTC.

The chain combines TRBV7-7 with TRBJ2-5, with D perhaps TRBD1 (6 bases). This CDR3 has 15 amino acids. V was pared by 7 bases and J by 5 bases, with 20 bases between. CDR1 is SSHAT and CDR2 is FNYEAQ in the germline V gene (reference sequence). CDR3 sequence reads: CASTPGVGVRETQYF. CDR3 nucleotides: TGTGCCAGCACCCCAGGGGTCGGGGTCAGGGAGACCCAGTACTTC.

The rearrangement uses TRBV7-9 and TRBJ1-1, with D possibly TRBD1 on 6 matching bases. The V gene's germline CDR1 is SEHNR and CDR2 FQNEAQ (reference sequence). The V gene lost 1 base and the J gene lost 5 bases, with 11 bases spanning the gap. There are 14 residues in the CDR3. In nucleotides, the CDR3 is TGTGCCAGCAGCTTAGTAACAGGGAGAACTGAAGCTTTCTTT. Its translation: CASSLVTGRTEAFF. The variable domain in full, with the rest retrieved from reference TRBV7-9 and TRBJ1-1, is DTGVSQNPRHKITKRGQNVTFRCDPISEHNRLYWYRQTLGQGPEFLTYFQNEAQLEKSRLLSDRFSAERPKGSFSTLEIQRTEQGDSAMYLCASSLVTGRTEAFFGQGTRLTVV.

The chain couples TRBV7-2 to TRBJ2-3; a weak D match, TRBD1 (6 bases). V lost 4 bases to trimming and J lost 6 bases, with 14 bases between them. This CDR3 contains 14 residues. CDR1 SGHTA and CDR2 FQGNSA come from the germline V gene. Written as DNA, the CDR3 is TGTGCCAGCAGCTCCCGCCCAGGGGACGATACGCAGTATTTT. This codes for CASSSRPGDDTQYF.

The chain uses TRBV1 and TRBJ2-2; TRBD2, the D gene given by the table, was not confirmed from the DNA. TRBV1 is labeled a pseudogene. The CDR3 totals 18 residues. CDR3 residues: CTSSQERLAGLNTGELFF. CDR3 bases: TGCACCAGCAGCCAGGAGAGACTAGCGGGTTTAAACACCGGGGAGCTGTTTTTT.

The chain combines TRBV29-1 with TRBJ1-1; 9 bases align to TRBD1. The germline V gene has CDR1 SQVTM and CDR2 ANQGSEA. CDR3 length: 13 residues. With 6 bases clipped from V and 3 bases from J, the junction kept 5 bases outside the gene matches. The CDR3 loop is CSVGTGGHTEAFF. CDR3 sequence (DNA): TGCAGCGTAGGAACAGGGGGCCACACTGAAGCTTTCTTT. Full variable domain (remainder filled in from reference TRBV29-1 and TRBJ1-1): SAVISQKPSRDICQRGTSLTIQCQVDSQVTMMFWYRQQPGQSLTLIATANQGSEATYESGFVIDKFPISRPNLTFSTLTVSNMSPEDSSIYLCSVGTGGHTEAFFGQGTRLTVV.

This clone occurred once. V usage is TRBV2 and J usage is TRBJ1-6, with D unclear. Looked up from germline, CDR1 is SNHLY and CDR2 is FYNNEI. The CDR3 runs to 15 residues. V was trimmed by 3 bases and J by 0 bases, leaving 6 bases between them. This CDR3 is CASSEQRSYNSPLHF. The CDR3 nucleotides read TGTGCCAGCAGTGAGCAGCGCTCCTATAATTCACCCCTCCACTTT.

The chain combines TRBV3-1 (or the pseudogene TRBV3-2) with TRBJ1-2; 9 bases map to TRBD1. There are 16 residues in the CDR3. Germline V gene lookup returns CDR1 LGHDT and CDR2 YNNKEL (reference sequence). Trimming at V came to 0 bases and at J to 4 bases, leaving 6 bases not matched to a gene. CDR3 nucleotides: TGTGCCAGCAGCCAAGATCGTGGGGACAGGGTCTATGGCTACACCTTC. As protein: CASSQDRGDRVYGYTF.